The following is a TCR beta chain sequence with its context. V lost 2 bases and J lost 4; bases outside the gene matches: 2. The V gene's germline CDR1 is MRHNA and CDR2 SNTAGT. This CDR3 is 14 amino acids long. The sample comes from a study of T-cell memory formation after mild COVID-19. TCRdb re-called the 5' RACE reads with MiXCR, one entry per CDR3 protein. The repertoire holds fewer than 650,000 distinct CDR3 sequences, 17% seen once, with about 7.4% in the top ten. This clonotype was obtained from an adult woman who had mild COVID-19 (a few samples of this study predate the infection). Cell type and time point are not known. Sequencing was carried out using PBMCs or a T cell subset sorted from them (not recorded which). The chain links TRBV6-4 to TRBJ2-1, with TRBD1 matching 7 bases. This CDR3 is CASSDGQEYNEQFF. CDR3 bases: TGTGCCAGCAGTGACGGACAGGAGTACAATGAGCAGTTCTTC.